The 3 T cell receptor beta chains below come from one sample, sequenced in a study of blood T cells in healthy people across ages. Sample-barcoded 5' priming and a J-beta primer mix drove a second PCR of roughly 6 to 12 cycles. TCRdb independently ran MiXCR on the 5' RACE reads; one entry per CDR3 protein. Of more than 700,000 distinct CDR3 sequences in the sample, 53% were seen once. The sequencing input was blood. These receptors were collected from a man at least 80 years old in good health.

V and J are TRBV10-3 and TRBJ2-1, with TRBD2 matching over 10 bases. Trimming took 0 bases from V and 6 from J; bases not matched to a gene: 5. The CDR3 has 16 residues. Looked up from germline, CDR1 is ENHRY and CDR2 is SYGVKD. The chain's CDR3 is CAISESKLAGLNEQFF. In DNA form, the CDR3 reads TGTGCCATCAGTGAGTCGAAACTAGCGGGACTCAATGAGCAGTTCTTC.

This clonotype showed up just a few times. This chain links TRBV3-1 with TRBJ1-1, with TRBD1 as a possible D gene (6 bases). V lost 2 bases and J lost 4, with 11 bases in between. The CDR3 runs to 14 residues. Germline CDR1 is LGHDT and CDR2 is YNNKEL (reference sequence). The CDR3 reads CASSQPGVGTEAFF. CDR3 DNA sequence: TGTGCCAGCAGCCAACCAGGGGTTGGCACTGAAGCTTTCTTT.

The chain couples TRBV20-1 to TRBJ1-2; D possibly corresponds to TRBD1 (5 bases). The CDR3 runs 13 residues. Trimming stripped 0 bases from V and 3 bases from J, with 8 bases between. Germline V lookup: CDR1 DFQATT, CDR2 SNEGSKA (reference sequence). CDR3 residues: CSARDPRDYGYTF. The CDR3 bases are TGCAGTGCTAGAGATCCCAGGGACTATGGCTACACCTTC.